Listed below are T cell receptor beta chains from one sample, sequenced in a study of T cell responses to AZD1222 COVID-19 vaccine. The method was immunoSEQ multiplex PCR; TCRdb's version includes in-frame clones alone and lacks a portion of them. The table includes about 72,000 clones, roughly nine tenths detected once. This specimen consisted of peripheral blood, obtained 28 days after the second AZD1222 dose. These TCRs come from an adult who received the AZD1222 COVID-19 vaccine. The CDR3 runs from the conserved cysteine through the conserved F or W. Fields, in order: CDR3 DNA, CDR3 protein, D gene, clone size, J gene, V gene. The D gene is left open where the match is weak. Rows give clone size only sometimes, using once, few, many, or a class for an expanded clone.

CDR3 DNA: TGTGCCAGCAGCGTAATAGCGGTTAGCACAGATACGCAGTATTTT
CDR3 protein: CASSVIAVSTDTQYF
D gene: -
clone size: -
J gene: TRBJ2-3
V gene: TRBV9

CDR3 DNA: TGTGCCAGCAGTTCAACCCTAGGACGTTCTGGAAACACCATATATTTT
CDR3 protein: CASSSTLGRSGNTIYF
D gene: -
clone size: -
J gene: TRBJ1-3
V gene: TRBV6-2/TRBV6-3

CDR3 DNA: TGTGCCACCAGCAGCGCTTTGGGGGCGGGCTACGAGCAGTACTTC
CDR3 protein: CATSSALGAGYEQYF
D gene: -
clone size: -
J gene: TRBJ2-7
V gene: TRBV15

CDR3 DNA: TGCGCCAGCAGCTTGTGGTCAGGGGCGGACACCGGGGAGCTGTTTTTT
CDR3 protein: CASSLWSGADTGELFF
D gene: -
clone size: -
J gene: TRBJ2-2
V gene: TRBV5-1

CDR3 DNA: TGTGCCAGTAGTTCAACTAGCGGATCCACAGATACGCAGTATTTT
CDR3 protein: CASSSTSGSTDTQYF
D gene: TRBD2
clone size: -
J gene: TRBJ2-3
V gene: TRBV19

CDR3 DNA: TGTGCCAGCGGGGGACAGGGGGGAAATTACGAGCAGTACTTC
CDR3 protein: CASGGQGGNYEQYF
D gene: TRBD1
clone size: -
J gene: TRBJ2-7
V gene: TRBV6-6

CDR3 DNA: TGTGCCAGCAGCGTAACTAGCGGACCCTACGAGCAGTACTTC
CDR3 protein: CASSVTSGPYEQYF
D gene: TRBD2
clone size: -
J gene: TRBJ2-7
V gene: TRBV9

CDR3 DNA: TGTGCCAGCACCTCCCCCGGGGGTCGCTTTCTAGAGCAGTACTTC
CDR3 protein: CASTSPGGRFLEQYF
D gene: -
clone size: once
J gene: TRBJ2-7
V gene: TRBV28

CDR3 DNA: TGTGCCAGCAGTTCCCTGAGGATCCATGAGCAGTTCTTC
CDR3 protein: CASSSLRIHEQFF
D gene: -
clone size: -
J gene: TRBJ2-1
V gene: TRBV27

CDR3 DNA: TGTGCCAGCAGCTTAGGAGATACGCAGTATTTT
CDR3 protein: CASSLGDTQYF
D gene: -
clone size: -
J gene: TRBJ2-3
V gene: TRBV11-3

CDR3 DNA: TGTGCCAGCAGTGGGATAGAGAGCTCCTATAATTCACCCCTCCACTTT
CDR3 protein: CASSGIESSYNSPLHF
D gene: -
clone size: -
J gene: TRBJ1-6
V gene: TRBV2

CDR3 DNA: TGCAGTGCTAGTCCCCTCTCCGGGGGGACTGAAGCTTTCTTT
CDR3 protein: CSASPLSGGTEAFF
D gene: -
clone size: -
J gene: TRBJ1-1
V gene: TRBV20-1

CDR3 DNA: TGTGCCAGCACCACAGCAGACTCTGGAAACACCATATATTTT
CDR3 protein: CASTTADSGNTIYF
D gene: -
clone size: -
J gene: TRBJ1-3
V gene: TRBV2

CDR3 DNA: TGCAGCGTCGAAAGGGGGCAGGATACTGAAGCTTTCTTT
CDR3 protein: CSVERGQDTEAFF
D gene: TRBD1
clone size: few
J gene: TRBJ1-1
V gene: TRBV29-1

CDR3 DNA: TGTGCCAGCAGCCTGCGGACAGGGGTATCCTACGAGCAGTACTTC
CDR3 protein: CASSLRTGVSYEQYF
D gene: TRBD1
clone size: -
J gene: TRBJ2-7
V gene: TRBV14

CDR3 DNA: TGTGCCAGCAGTTACAAGACAGGGTACGAGCAGTACTTC
CDR3 protein: CASSYKTGYEQYF
D gene: TRBD1
clone size: -
J gene: TRBJ2-7
V gene: TRBV6-2/TRBV6-3

CDR3 DNA: TGCAGCGTCCCTGCCAAGGGGAGTTCAGACAATGAGCAGTTCTTC
CDR3 protein: CSVPAKGSSDNEQFF
D gene: -
clone size: -
J gene: TRBJ2-1
V gene: TRBV29-1

CDR3 DNA: TGTGCCAGCAGCCTGACAGGGGAAGCTTTCTTT
CDR3 protein: CASSLTGEAFF
D gene: TRBD1
clone size: -
J gene: TRBJ1-1
V gene: TRBV3-1/TRBV3-2

CDR3 DNA: TGTGCCAGCAGCTTATTGATCCTAGCGGCCCCCACAGATACGCAGTATTTT
CDR3 protein: CASSLLILAAPTDTQYF
D gene: TRBD2
clone size: -
J gene: TRBJ2-3
V gene: TRBV7-6

CDR3 DNA: TGTGCCAGCAGCCAAGGGGCGAGGTCGGAGACCCAGTACTTC
CDR3 protein: CASSQGARSETQYF
D gene: -
clone size: -
J gene: TRBJ2-5
V gene: TRBV14

CDR3 DNA: TGTGCCAGCGCCCCCTCAACTAGCAATCAGCCCCAGCATTTT
CDR3 protein: CASAPSTSNQPQHF
D gene: -
clone size: once
J gene: TRBJ1-5
V gene: TRBV7-2

CDR3 DNA: TGTGCCAGTAGTACAAGCGCGAACTATGGCTACACCTTC
CDR3 protein: CASSTSANYGYTF
D gene: -
clone size: -
J gene: TRBJ1-2
V gene: TRBV19

CDR3 DNA: TGTGCCAGTAGTAGCCAGGGAGGATCCTACGAGCAGTACTTC
CDR3 protein: CASSSQGGSYEQYF
D gene: -
clone size: -
J gene: TRBJ2-7
V gene: TRBV19

CDR3 DNA: TGTGCCAGCAGCTTAGTGGAGACCCAGTACTTC
CDR3 protein: CASSLVETQYF
D gene: -
clone size: -
J gene: TRBJ2-5
V gene: TRBV7-9

CDR3 DNA: TGTGCCACCCTCTCCTGGGAGCTAACCTTCAACAATGAGCAGTTCTTC
CDR3 protein: CATLSWELTFNNEQFF
D gene: -
clone size: -
J gene: TRBJ2-1
V gene: TRBV28